This is a list of T cell receptor beta chains from one sample in a study of blood T cell repertoires in COVID-19. Here immunoSEQ multiplex PCR was the method, and the copy in TCRdb shows in-frame clones only, minus some. The sample lists 200,000 to 300,000 clones, around four fifths occurring once. Sequenced: peripheral blood. The receptors shown here come from a man aged 60-69 years with acute or convalescent COVID-19. CDR3s include the opening cysteine and the closing phenylalanine or tryptophan. D genes are given only for firm matches. Size tells how often a clone was seen (once, few, many) or the class of an expanded clone, and some rows leave it out.

size: once
V: TRBV5-1
J: TRBJ2-1
D: TRBD1
CDR3: CASSLGGTGYNEQFF
DNA: TGCGCCAGCAGCTTGGGGGGGACAGGGTACAATGAGCAGTTCTTC

size: .
V: TRBV6-6
J: TRBJ2-7
D: TRBD2
CDR3: CASSYSPGLAGEQYF
DNA: TGTGCCAGCAGTTATTCCCCGGGACTAGCAGGCGAGCAGTACTTC

size: .
V: TRBV18
J: TRBJ2-7
D: TRBD1
CDR3: CASSPSRTGIYEQYF
DNA: TGTGCCAGCTCACCATCAAGGACAGGGATCTACGAGCAGTACTTC

size: .
V: TRBV15
J: TRBJ2-3
D: .
CDR3: CATSRDRSSTDTQYF
DNA: TGTGCCACCAGCAGAGATAGGAGTTCCACAGATACGCAGTATTTT

size: once
V: TRBV28
J: TRBJ1-3
D: TRBD1
CDR3: CASSPTRTGIFDSGNTIYF
DNA: TGTGCCAGCAGTCCCACGAGGACAGGGATCTTCGACTCTGGAAACACCATATATTTT

size: few
V: TRBV7-9
J: TRBJ1-2
D: .
CDR3: CASSFSTGSHYGYTF
DNA: TGTGCCAGCAGCTTCTCCACCGGGAGCCACTATGGCTACACCTTC

size: .
V: TRBV18
J: TRBJ1-2
D: TRBD1
CDR3: CASSPRDRYYGYTF
DNA: TGTGCCAGCTCACCACGGGACAGGTACTATGGCTACACCTTC

size: .
V: TRBV5-6
J: TRBJ2-1
D: TRBD2
CDR3: CASSLAVPSGRYYNEQFF
DNA: TGTGCCAGCAGCTTGGCCGTGCCTAGCGGGAGGTACTACAATGAGCAGTTCTTC

size: .
V: TRBV2
J: TRBJ1-2
D: TRBD1
CDR3: CASSDRPGQGSYGYTF
DNA: TGTGCCAGCAGTGACCGGCCGGGACAGGGGAGCTATGGCTACACCTTC

size: once
V: TRBV2
J: TRBJ2-2
D: .
CDR3: CASSEWDMGTGELFF
DNA: TGTGCCAGCAGTGAATGGGACATGGGGACCGGGGAGCTGTTTTTT

size: .
V: TRBV3-1/TRBV3-2
J: TRBJ1-2
D: TRBD1
CDR3: CASSPLLTGLSGYTF
DNA: TGTGCCAGCAGCCCGCTCCTGACAGGGCTCAGTGGCTACACCTTC

size: once
V: TRBV12-5
J: TRBJ1-1
D: .
CDR3: CASGSEGGEAFF
DNA: TGTGCTAGTGGTTCCGAGGGCGGTGAAGCTTTCTTT

size: .
V: TRBV27
J: TRBJ2-4
D: .
CDR3: CASSLGSPAKNIQYF
DNA: TGTGCCAGCAGTTTAGGCTCCCCAGCCAAAAACATTCAGTACTTC

size: .
V: TRBV9
J: TRBJ1-1
D: .
CDR3: CASSAIIRGTEAFF
DNA: TGTGCCAGCAGCGCTATAATCAGGGGCACTGAAGCTTTCTTT

size: .
V: TRBV28
J: TRBJ1-5
D: .
CDR3: CASSSWGMGQPQHF
DNA: TGTGCCAGCAGTTCGTGGGGCATGGGTCAGCCCCAGCATTTT

size: .
V: TRBV5-5
J: TRBJ2-7
D: .
CDR3: CASSPVAPEQYF
DNA: TGTGCCAGCAGCCCAGTGGCACCCGAGCAGTACTTC

size: .
V: TRBV7-9
J: TRBJ2-3
D: TRBD1
CDR3: CASSYRQGATDTQYF
DNA: TGTGCCAGCAGCTATAGACAGGGGGCCACAGATACGCAGTATTTT

size: .
V: TRBV2
J: TRBJ1-3
D: .
CDR3: CASSLPPGNTIYF
DNA: TGTGCCAGCAGTCTCCCCCCTGGAAACACCATATATTTT

size: .
V: TRBV7-6
J: TRBJ2-5
D: .
CDR3: CASSGGGLRETQYF
DNA: TGTGCCAGCAGCGGGGGGGGGCTTAGAGAGACCCAGTACTTC

size: .
V: TRBV4-2
J: TRBJ2-5
D: TRBD2
CDR3: CASSQDRTSGGQETQYF
DNA: TGTGCCAGCAGCCAAGACCGGACTAGCGGGGGCCAAGAGACCCAGTACTTC

size: .
V: TRBV7-9
J: TRBJ1-5
D: .
CDR3: CASSPGDSLNQPQHF
DNA: TGTGCCAGCAGCCCCGGCGACAGCCTCAATCAGCCCCAGCATTTT

size: .
V: TRBV30
J: TRBJ2-7
D: TRBD1
CDR3: CAWMGQGWGEQYF
DNA: TGTGCCTGGATGGGACAGGGTTGGGGCGAGCAGTACTTC

size: .
V: TRBV4-3
J: TRBJ1-4
D: .
CDR3: CASSQELGAVGEKLFF
DNA: TGCGCCAGCAGCCAAGAATTGGGAGCAGTGGGTGAAAAACTGTTTTTT

size: .
V: TRBV5-1
J: TRBJ1-3
D: .
CDR3: CASSRAAGFSGNTIYF
DNA: TGCGCCAGCAGCAGGGCGGCGGGGTTCTCTGGAAACACCATATATTTT

size: .
V: TRBV5-1
J: TRBJ1-1
D: TRBD1
CDR3: CASSLVGTGVHHTEAFF
DNA: TGCGCCAGCAGCTTGGTTGGGACAGGGGTCCACCACACTGAAGCTTTCTTT

size: .
V: TRBV7-6
J: TRBJ1-3
D: .
CDR3: CASSLGSAAGGNTIYF
DNA: TGTGCCAGCAGCTTGGGGTCGGCGGCGGGTGGAAACACCATATATTTT

size: .
V: TRBV6-1
J: TRBJ1-2
D: .
CDR3: CASSEAALNTAYGYTF
DNA: TGTGCCAGCAGTGAAGCAGCGTTGAACACTGCCTATGGCTACACCTTC

size: .
V: TRBV6-1
J: TRBJ1-2
D: .
CDR3: CASSETPKANYGYTF
DNA: TGTGCCAGCAGTGAAACTCCCAAAGCTAACTATGGCTACACCTTC

size: .
V: TRBV5-1
J: TRBJ1-1
D: TRBD1
CDR3: CASSLQTGGVNTEAFF
DNA: TGCGCCAGCAGCTTGCAGACAGGGGGCGTGAACACTGAAGCTTTCTTT

size: .
V: TRBV5-1
J: TRBJ1-1
D: .
CDR3: CASSLGGFNTEAFF
DNA: TGCGCCAGCAGCTTGGGAGGGTTTAACACTGAAGCTTTCTTT

size: .
V: TRBV19
J: TRBJ2-1
D: TRBD2
CDR3: CASTPGLAGGPGYNEQFF
DNA: TGTGCCAGTACCCCGGGACTAGCGGGAGGGCCTGGATACAATGAGCAGTTCTTC

size: .
V: TRBV3-1/TRBV3-2
J: TRBJ1-1
D: .
CDR3: CASSQEAGGTEAFF
DNA: TGTGCCAGCAGCCAAGAAGCCGGAGGCACTGAAGCTTTCTTT

size: .
V: TRBV11-2
J: TRBJ2-5
D: .
CDR3: CASSLGVNGEEETQYF
DNA: TGTGCCAGCAGCTTAGGGGTCAATGGAGAGGAAGAGACCCAGTACTTC

size: .
V: TRBV27
J: TRBJ2-3
D: TRBD2
CDR3: CATVRPGLPADTQYF
DNA: TGTGCCACCGTAAGACCGGGACTACCCGCCGATACGCAGTATTTT

size: .
V: TRBV30
J: TRBJ1-6
D: TRBD1
CDR3: CAWSETDRGGSPLHF
DNA: TGTGCCTGGAGTGAGACCGACAGGGGAGGGTCACCCCTCCACTTT

size: .
V: TRBV19
J: TRBJ1-5
D: .
CDR3: CASTTGRDQPQHF
DNA: TGTGCCAGCACAACAGGGCGCGATCAGCCCCAGCATTTT

size: .
V: TRBV5-4
J: TRBJ2-3
D: TRBD1
CDR3: CASSFPGTGGTDTQYF
DNA: TGTGCCAGCAGCTTTCCCGGGACAGGGGGCACAGATACGCAGTATTTT

size: .
V: TRBV6-4
J: TRBJ2-3
D: TRBD2
CDR3: CASSRVAGGTDTQYF
DNA: TGTGCCAGCTCCCGGGTGGCGGGGGGCACAGATACGCAGTATTTT

size: .
V: TRBV7-3
J: TRBJ2-3
D: TRBD2
CDR3: CASGSGGASDTQYF
DNA: TGTGCCAGCGGGAGCGGGGGGGCATCAGATACGCAGTATTTT

size: .
V: TRBV9
J: TRBJ2-1
D: .
CDR3: CASKMGAGRYNEQFF
DNA: TGTGCCAGCAAGATGGGGGCAGGGCGCTACAATGAGCAGTTCTTC

size: .
V: TRBV27
J: TRBJ1-2
D: TRBD1
CDR3: CASSFTGGYGYTF
DNA: TGTGCCAGCAGTTTTACAGGGGGCTATGGCTACACCTTC

size: .
V: TRBV5-1
J: TRBJ2-3
D: TRBD2
CDR3: CASSTTGTSMQDTQYF
DNA: TGCGCCAGCAGCACCACCGGGACTAGTATGCAGGATACGCAGTATTTT

size: .
V: TRBV6-5
J: TRBJ2-5
D: TRBD1
CDR3: CASSPRDSPWGTQYF
DNA: TGTGCCAGCAGTCCCCGGGACAGCCCCTGGGGGACCCAGTACTTC

size: .
V: TRBV10-3
J: TRBJ1-2
D: .
CDR3: CAISPGQPAYGYTF
DNA: TGTGCCATCAGTCCCGGACAGCCGGCATATGGCTACACCTTC

size: .
V: TRBV30
J: TRBJ2-7
D: .
CDR3: CAWCLAAGFEQYF
DNA: TGTGCCTGGTGTTTAGCGGCGGGTTTCGAGCAGTACTTC

size: .
V: TRBV29-1
J: TRBJ2-1
D: TRBD2
CDR3: CSVERTSGNEQFF
DNA: TGCAGCGTTGAAAGGACTAGCGGGAATGAGCAGTTCTTC

size: .
V: TRBV6-6
J: TRBJ2-7
D: .
CDR3: CASSDSDSYEQYF
DNA: TGTGCCAGCAGCGACAGCGACTCCTACGAGCAGTACTTC

size: .
V: TRBV6-5
J: TRBJ2-7
D: TRBD1
CDR3: CASRTTGRGEQYF
DNA: TGTGCCAGCAGGACGACAGGGAGAGGGGAGCAGTACTTC